The 25 T cell receptor beta chains reported below all come from one sample, sequenced in a study of regulatory T cells in long-lasting Graves disease. Time point given: newly diagnosed GD, antithyroid drugs for less than 3 months. There was RNA extracted from PBMCs, and the TCR library was made from it. Library construction for TCR beta used iRepertoire HTBI primers and Arm-PCR of CDR3 regions. TCRdb re-called the multiplex PCR reads through MiXCR, storing one row per CDR3 protein. There are around 250,000 distinct CDR3 sequences in the sample; about 18% occur only once, and less than 15% lies in the top ten. These data also featured in a second study, about T cells in Graves' hyperthyroidism and ophthalmopathy.

This specimen consisted of peripheral blood mononuclear cells (PBMCs), obtained at new diagnosis, from a patient treated with antithyroid drugs. Every receptor here comes from a woman between 25 and 40 years old with Graves disease.

This clonotype was observed many times. The DNA for the CDR3 is TGTGCCAGCAGCCAAGATTTCGGGGGAGGGCAAGGCTACACCTTC. Translating it yields CASSQDFGGGQGYTF. This chain joins TRBV3-1 and TRBJ1-2, with D perhaps TRBD1 (5 bases). This CDR3 comprises 15 residues. The V end lost 0 bases, the J end lost 8 bases, and 16 bases lay between the germline ends. The germline V gene encodes CDR1 LGHDT and CDR2 YNNKEL (reference sequence).

The chain links TRBV4-1 to TRBJ2-7; D call uncertain. From germline, CDR1 is MGHRA and CDR2 YSYEKL. This CDR3 has 16 residues. V was shortened by 1 base and J by 0 bases, with 13 bases between the two germline ends. Written as DNA, the CDR3 is TGCGCCAGCAGCCAAGGCCCCGGCGGAAGCTCCTACGAGCAGTACTTC. Translated, it gives CASSQGPGGSSYEQYF.

This clonotype was recorded at least ten times. The V gene is TRBV12-3 or TRBV12-4, the J gene TRBJ2-3; possible D gene TRBD1, 6 bases. V lost 11 bases and J lost 2, with 11 bases in between. The CDR3 consists of 12 residues. CDR3 nucleotide sequence: TGTGCCGCTCGGGACAACACAGATACGCAGTATTTT. Its protein is CAARDNTDTQYF.

This clonotype was recorded many times. CDR3: CASSYLGPGTDTQYF. In nucleotides, the CDR3 is TGTGCCAGCAGTTACCTGGGGCCAGGGACCGATACGCAGTATTTT. The chain carries TRBV6-5 and TRBJ2-3, with D possibly called TRBD1 or TRBD2 (5 bases each). Trimming left V 2 bases short and J 6 bases short, with 15 bases between. The CDR3 spans 15 residues. The germline V gene encodes CDR1 MNHEY and CDR2 SVGAGI.

This clonotype was recorded at least ten times. The rearrangement joins TRBV3-1 to TRBJ2-1; D unclear. This CDR3 has 15 amino acids. The V and J ends lost 4 bases and 3 bases respectively, with 13 bases between them. Germline CDR1 is LGHDT and CDR2 is YNNKEL (reference sequence). The DNA of the CDR3 is TGTGCCAGCAGCCGCCAGGTTGGGCTCTACAATGAGCAGTTCTTC. The encoded protein is CASSRQVGLYNEQFF.

This clonotype appeared many times. J is TRBJ2-5 and V is TRBV3-1; 7 bases fit TRBD2. Germline lookup yields CDR1 LGHDT and CDR2 YNNKEL (reference sequence). V dropped 8 bases and J dropped 5; count of bases not matched to a gene: 17. This CDR3 is built from 16 residues. The CDR3 reads CASGGVGWIGGETQYF. The DNA for the CDR3 is TGTGCCAGCGGGGGGGTAGGATGGATAGGAGGGGAGACCCAGTACTTC.

V is TRBV13 and J is TRBJ2-1, with 10 bases lining up with TRBD2. Germline V gives CDR1 PRHDT, CDR2 FYEKMQ (reference sequence). J lost 8 bases, V lost 5 bases, and 9 bases had no gene match. The CDR3 runs 15 residues. The DNA for the CDR3 is TGTGCCAGCAGCGACCCTAGCGGGGGCCCGGATGAGCAGTTCTTC. It codes for CASSDPSGGPDEQFF.

There are many counts of this clonotype. This sequence joins TRBV2 and TRBJ1-1; TRBD1 agrees at 7 bases. Germline V lookup: CDR1 SNHLY, CDR2 FYNNEI. The CDR3 covers 14 residues. The V and J ends lost 6 bases and 0 bases, in that order; junction bases with no gene match: 4. CDR3 region: CASRRDSMNTEAFF. The DNA of the CDR3 is TGTGCCAGCAGACGGGACAGCATGAACACTGAAGCTTTCTTT. Using reference TRBV2 and TRBJ1-1 for the parts outside the CDR3, the full variable domain is EPEVTQTPSHQVTQMGQEVILRCVPISNHLYFYWYRQILGQKVEFLVSFYNNEISEKSEIFDDQFSVERPDGSNFTLKIRSTKLEDSAMYFCASRRDSMNTEAFFGQGTRLTVV.

The genes are TRBV3-1 and TRBJ2-7; TRBD1 might be the D (5 bases). Germline CDR1 is LGHDT and CDR2 is YNNKEL (reference sequence). Trimming cost V 7 bases and J 5 bases, with 18 bases left between them. This CDR3 region has 14 residues. This chain's CDR3 is CASTPAVWGHEQYF. CDR3 sequence (DNA): TGTGCCAGCACCCCGGCGGTTTGGGGCCACGAGCAGTACTTC.

This clonotype occurred many times. This rearrangement joins TRBV20-1 to TRBJ2-3, with 7 bases aligning to TRBD1. Germline CDR1 and CDR2: DFQATT and SNEGSKA (reference sequence). The CDR3 has 14 amino acids. V trimming: 6 bases; J trimming: 5 bases; junction bases outside the gene matches: 11. The CDR3 protein is CSAAQGQLVDTQYF. CDR3 coding DNA: TGCAGTGCCGCACAGGGGCAGCTGGTAGATACGCAGTATTTT.

The table lists this clonotype with a few counts. The chain couples TRBV2 to TRBJ1-6; 7 nucleotides align to TRBD1. The CDR3 runs 13 residues. Germline V CDR1 and CDR2: SNHLY, FYNNEI. The V gene end was trimmed by 3 bases and the J gene end by 7 bases; junction bases not matched to a gene: 0. The CDR3 bases are TGTGCCAGCAGTGAGACAGGGAATTCACCCCTCCACTTT. This translates into CASSETGNSPLHF.

The V call is TRBV20-1, the J call TRBJ2-7; 7 bases align to TRBD1. With 4 bases clipped from V and 3 bases from J, the junction kept 3 bases outside the gene matches. CDR3 length equals 12 residues. Germline values: CDR1 DFQATT, CDR2 SNEGSKA (reference sequence). CDR3 sequence reads: CSANRDSYEQYF. CDR3 DNA sequence: TGCAGTGCTAACCGGGACAGCTACGAGCAGTACTTC.

There are many counts of this clonotype. This chain links TRBV6-1 with TRBJ1-3, with D maybe TRBD1 (5 bases). Germline CDR1 and CDR2: MNHNS and SASEGT. V lost 7 bases to trimming and J lost 4 bases, with 17 bases between them. This CDR3 has 15 amino acids. DNA of the CDR3: TGTGCCAGCACCGCGGGGGGGGGAGGGGGAAACACCATATATTTT. Residues: CASTAGGGGGNTIYF.

This clonotype was counted ten times or more. Here the CDR3 reads CASSLVGQGTNEQFF. The DNA for the CDR3 is TGTGCCAGCAGCTTAGTAGGACAGGGGACAAATGAGCAGTTCTTC. The chain combines TRBV7-2 with TRBJ2-1, with 9 bases identical to TRBD1. Unmatched junction bases numbered 5, after V lost 1 base and J lost 7 bases. CDR1 is SGHTA, CDR2 FQGNSA, per germline. The CDR3 covers 15 residues. Together with reference TRBV7-2 and TRBJ2-1, the CDR3 gives the full variable domain: GAGVSQSPSNKVTEKGKDVELRCDPISGHTALYWYRQSLGQGLEFLIYFQGNSAPDKSGLPSDRFSAERTGGSVSTLTIQRTQQEDSAVYLCASSLVGQGTNEQFFGPGTRLTVL.

This chain uses TRBV20-1 with TRBJ1-2; 12 bases agree with TRBD1. Trimming at V came to 6 bases and at J to 4 bases, leaving 12 bases not matched to a gene. This CDR3 is built from 16 residues. Germline CDR1 reads DFQATT; CDR2 reads SNEGSKA (reference sequence). This CDR3 reads CSAPPGTGGAGYGYTF. The CDR3 bases are TGCAGTGCCCCACCCGGGACAGGGGGCGCCGGCTATGGCTACACCTTC.

This clonotype was counted at least ten times. The V gene is TRBV20-1, the J gene TRBJ2-7; D gene uncertain. V dropped 3 bases and J dropped 4 bases, with 7 bases sitting between them. The length of the CDR3 is 11 residues. Germline-derived CDR1 and CDR2 are DFQATT and SNEGSKA (reference sequence). The CDR3 region has the DNA TGCAGTGCTAGCACCGTTTACGAGCAGTACTTC. Amino acids: CSASTVYEQYF.

This clonotype was observed at least ten times. V is TRBV10-2 and J is TRBJ1-1; D gene unclear. V was cut by 8 bases and J by 2 bases, with 24 bases left in between. Looked up from germline, CDR1 is WSHSY and CDR2 is SAAADI. This CDR3 is 17 amino acids long. DNA of the CDR3: TGCGCCAGCTATATAGGATCCCTCCCGGCTTTTAACACTGAAGCTTTCTTT. Amino acids: CASYIGSLPAFNTEAFF.

This clonotype appeared many times. The CDR3 spells CASSPTGQQNTEAFF. In DNA form, the CDR3 reads TGTGCCAGCAGTCCAACGGGACAGCAGAACACTGAAGCTTTCTTT. V and J are TRBV27 and TRBJ1-1, with 7 nucleotides matching TRBD1. Germline loops: CDR1 MNHEY, CDR2 SMNVEV (reference sequence). This CDR3 spans 15 amino acids. The trim removed 5 bases at V and 1 base at J, leaving 7 bases unmatched.

This clonotype was seen only once. The chain joins TRBV28 to TRBJ2-7; 8 positions agree with TRBD2. Germline loops: CDR1 MDHEN, CDR2 SYDVKM. V gave up 6 bases and J gave up 2 bases; unmatched junction bases: 6. This CDR3 contains 14 residues. The CDR3 here is CASSAGTRAYEQYF. The CDR3 region has the DNA TGTGCCAGCAGCGCCGGGACTAGGGCCTACGAGCAGTACTTC. Combining the CDR3 with reference TRBV28 and TRBJ2-7 gives the whole variable domain DVKVTQSSRYLVKRTGEKVFLECVQDMDHENMFWYRQDPGLGLRLIYFSYDVKMKEKGDIPEGYSVSREKKERFSLILESASTNQTSMYLCASSAGTRAYEQYFGPGTRLTVT.

This clonotype was counted a few times. A read error is possible here, since a much larger clone lies one base away. The conserved final phenylalanine or tryptophan is absent from the CDR3, which likely points to a read error. This sequence joins TRBV19 and TRBJ1-5; a weak D match, TRBD1 (5 bases). The V gene lost 3 bases and the J gene lost 1 base, with 10 bases spanning the gap. Germline values: CDR1 LNHDA, CDR2 SQIVND (reference sequence). This CDR3 contains 15 residues. CDR3 region: CASSISRVSNQPQHL. The CDR3 nucleotides are TGTGCCAGTAGTATTTCCAGGGTGAGCAATCAGCCCCAGCATCTT.

In the case of this clonotype: This probably arose from a read error, given a far larger clone one base away. The V gene is TRBV7-3, the J gene TRBJ1-1, with D possibly TRBD1 on 6 matching bases. V lost 5 bases and J lost 4, with 17 bases in between. This CDR3 has 15 amino acids. Germline CDR1 and CDR2: SGHTA and FQGTGA. CDR3 sequence: CASSRDNNLGTEAFF. The CDR3 DNA reads as TGTGCCAGCAGCCGGGACAACAACCTCGGCACTGAAGCTTTCTTT.

As for this clonotype: Just one base apart from a much larger clone, this may be a read error. The chain couples TRBV6-9 to TRBJ1-4, with D hard to call. Germline V gives CDR1 MNHGY, CDR2 SVAAGI. The CDR3 runs to 15 residues. Between the trimmed V and J ends, which lost 4 bases and 5 bases, there was a span of 14 bases. The CDR3 sequence is CASSCVGRINEKLFF. CDR3 coding DNA: TGTGCCAGCAGTTGCGTTGGGCGGATAAATGAAAAACTGTTTTTT.

The sample holds many counts of this clonotype. A read error may account for a junction end that differs from germline. This sequence joins TRBV5-1 and TRBJ1-2; 7 nucleotides line up with TRBD1. The V gene's germline CDR1 is SGHRS and CDR2 YFSETQ. CDR3 length: 15 residues. The CDR3 coding sequence is TGTGCCAGCAGCCCCGAGGACAGGCAATACTATGGCTACACCTTC. Protein: CASSPEDRQYYGYTF. The full variable domain, rest sourced from reference TRBV5-1 and TRBJ1-2, is KAGVTQTPRYLIKTRGQQVTLSCSPISGHRSVSWYQQTPGQGLQFLFEYFSETQRNKGNFPGRFSGRQFSNSRSEMNVSTLELGDSALYLCASSPEDRQYYGYTFGSGTRLTVV.

The chain links TRBV19 to TRBJ1-2; D is undetermined. Between the trimmed V and J ends, which lost 3 bases and 5 bases, there was a span of 10 bases. The germline CDR1 and CDR2 sequences are LNHDA and SQIVND (reference sequence). The CDR3 has 13 amino acids. CDR3 coding DNA: TGTGCCAGTAGTATTCCCCCGGATTATGGCTACACCTTC. Its translation is CASSIPPDYGYTF.

This clonotype was counted at least ten times. V usage is TRBV4-1 and J usage is TRBJ1-1, with D perhaps TRBD1 (5 bases). Trimming took off 4 bases at V and 1 base at J, with 13 bases between the two ends. This CDR3 is built from 15 residues. Germline lookup yields CDR1 MGHRA and CDR2 YSYEKL. The CDR3: CASSLLRQGNTEAFF. The CDR3 DNA is TGCGCCAGCAGCCTTCTCCGGCAGGGGAACACTGAAGCTTTCTTT.